This T cell receptor (beta chain) was profiled in a study of blood T cell repertoires in COVID-19. Overall study context: Donors in the United States, Italy and Spain gave samples during acute or convalescent COVID-19.

The protocol was immunoSEQ multiplex PCR, while the TCRdb copy is restricted to in-frame clones and leaves out a portion. Of about 160,000 clones in the sample, approximately 82% are singletons; the top ten hold approximately 21%. The CDR3 totals 13 residues. Per the germline V gene, CDR1 is LNHNV and CDR2 is YYDKDF (reference sequence). The V end was cut by 5 bases, the J end by 4 bases, with 12 bases between. V is TRBV15 and J is TRBJ2-7; maybe TRBD2 (6 bases). The sequenced material came from peripheral blood. This TCR derives from a woman older than 75 with acute or convalescent COVID-19. As DNA, the CDR3 is TGTGCCACCAGCGGGTTGGAGGGGTACGAGCAGTACTTC. Translated, it gives CATSGLEGYEQYF.